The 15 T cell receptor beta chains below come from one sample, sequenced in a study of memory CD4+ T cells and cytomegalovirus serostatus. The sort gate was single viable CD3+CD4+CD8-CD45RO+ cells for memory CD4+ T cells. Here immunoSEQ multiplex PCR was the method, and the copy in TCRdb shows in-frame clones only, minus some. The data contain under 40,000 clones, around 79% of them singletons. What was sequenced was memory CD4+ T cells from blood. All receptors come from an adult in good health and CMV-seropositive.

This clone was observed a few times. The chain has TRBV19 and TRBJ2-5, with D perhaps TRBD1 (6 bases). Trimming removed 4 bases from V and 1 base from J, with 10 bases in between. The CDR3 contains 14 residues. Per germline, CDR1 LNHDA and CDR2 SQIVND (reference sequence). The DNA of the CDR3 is TGTGCCAGTAGTAAGGACAGTGCCCAAGAGACCCAGTACTTC. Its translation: CASSKDSAQETQYF.

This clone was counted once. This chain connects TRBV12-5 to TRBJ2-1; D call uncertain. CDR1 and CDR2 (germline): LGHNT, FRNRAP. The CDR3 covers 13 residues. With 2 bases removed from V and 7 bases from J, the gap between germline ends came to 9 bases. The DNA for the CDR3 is TGTGCTAGTGGTTTGTCCGCCGGGAATGAGCAGTTCTTC. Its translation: CASGLSAGNEQFF.

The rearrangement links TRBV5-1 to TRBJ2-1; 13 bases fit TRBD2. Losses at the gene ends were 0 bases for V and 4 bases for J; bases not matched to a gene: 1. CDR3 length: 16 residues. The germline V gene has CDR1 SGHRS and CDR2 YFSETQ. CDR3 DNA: TGCGCCAGCAGCTTGGGGACTAGCGGGGGATACAATGAGCAGTTCTTC. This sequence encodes CASSLGTSGGYNEQFF. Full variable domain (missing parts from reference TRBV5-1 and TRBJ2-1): KAGVTQTPRYLIKTRGQQVTLSCSPISGHRSVSWYQQTPGQGLQFLFEYFSETQRNKGNFPGRFSGRQFSNSRSEMNVSTLELGDSALYLCASSLGTSGGYNEQFFGPGTRLTVL.

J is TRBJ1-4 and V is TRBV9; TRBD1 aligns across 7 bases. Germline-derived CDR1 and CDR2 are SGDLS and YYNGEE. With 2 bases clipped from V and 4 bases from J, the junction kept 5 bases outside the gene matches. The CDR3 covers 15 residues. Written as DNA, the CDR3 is TGTGCCAGCAGCGTCCGGGACAGATATAATGAAAAACTGTTTTTT. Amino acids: CASSVRDRYNEKLFF.

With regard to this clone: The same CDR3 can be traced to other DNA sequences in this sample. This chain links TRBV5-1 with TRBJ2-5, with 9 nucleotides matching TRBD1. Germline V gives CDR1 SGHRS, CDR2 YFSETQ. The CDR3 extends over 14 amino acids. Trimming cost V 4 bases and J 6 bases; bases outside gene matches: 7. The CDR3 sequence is CASSGGQGGQTQYF. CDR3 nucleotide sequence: TGCGCCAGCAGCGGGGGACAGGGTGGACAGACCCAGTACTTC.

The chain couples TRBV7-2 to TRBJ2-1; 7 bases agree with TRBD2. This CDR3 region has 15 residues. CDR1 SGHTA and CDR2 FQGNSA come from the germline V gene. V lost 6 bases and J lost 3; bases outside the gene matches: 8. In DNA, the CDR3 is TGTGCCAGCAGTCGCGGAGCGGGGAGCTACAATGAGCAGTTCTTC. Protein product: CASSRGAGSYNEQFF. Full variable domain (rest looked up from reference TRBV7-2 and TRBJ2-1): GAGVSQSPSNKVTEKGKDVELRCDPISGHTALYWYRQSLGQGLEFLIYFQGNSAPDKSGLPSDRFSAERTGGSVSTLTIQRTQQEDSAVYLCASSRGAGSYNEQFFGPGTRLTVL.

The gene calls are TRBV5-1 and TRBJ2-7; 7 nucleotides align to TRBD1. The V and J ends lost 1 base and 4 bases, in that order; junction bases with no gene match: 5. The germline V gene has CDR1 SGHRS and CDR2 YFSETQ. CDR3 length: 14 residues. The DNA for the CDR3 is TGCGCCAGCAGCTTGAGAGGACAGGAATACGAGCAGTACTTC. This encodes CASSLRGQEYEQYF.

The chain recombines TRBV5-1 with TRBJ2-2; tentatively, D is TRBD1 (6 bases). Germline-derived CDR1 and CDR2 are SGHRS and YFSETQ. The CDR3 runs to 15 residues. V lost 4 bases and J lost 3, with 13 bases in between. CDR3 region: CASSLGQTYTGELFF. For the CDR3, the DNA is TGCGCCAGCAGCCTAGGACAGACGTACACCGGGGAGCTGTTTTTT.

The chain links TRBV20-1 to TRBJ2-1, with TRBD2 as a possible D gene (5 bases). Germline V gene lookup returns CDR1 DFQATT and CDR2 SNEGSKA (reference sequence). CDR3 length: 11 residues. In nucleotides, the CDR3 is TGCCGTACAGTACGGGCGGGTGAGCAGTTCTTC. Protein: CRTVRAGEQFF.

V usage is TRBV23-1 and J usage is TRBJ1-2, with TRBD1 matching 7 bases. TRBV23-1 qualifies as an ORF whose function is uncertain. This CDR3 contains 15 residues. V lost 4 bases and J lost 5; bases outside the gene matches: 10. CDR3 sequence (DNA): TGCGCCAGCAGTCTCCCGGGACAGAACCTTTATGGCTACACCTTC. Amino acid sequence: CASSLPGQNLYGYTF.

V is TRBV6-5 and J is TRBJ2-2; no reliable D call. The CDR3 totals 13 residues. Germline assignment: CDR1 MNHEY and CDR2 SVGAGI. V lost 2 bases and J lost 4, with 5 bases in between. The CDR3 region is CASSYGVTGELFF. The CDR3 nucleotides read TGTGCCAGCAGTTACGGGGTCACCGGGGAGCTGTTTTTT.

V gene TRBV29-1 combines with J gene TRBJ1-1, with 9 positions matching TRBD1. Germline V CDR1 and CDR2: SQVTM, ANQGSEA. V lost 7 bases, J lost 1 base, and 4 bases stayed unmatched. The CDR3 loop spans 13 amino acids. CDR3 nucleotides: TGCAGCGCTTGGGACAGGGCGAACACTGAAGCTTTCTTT. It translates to CSAWDRANTEAFF.

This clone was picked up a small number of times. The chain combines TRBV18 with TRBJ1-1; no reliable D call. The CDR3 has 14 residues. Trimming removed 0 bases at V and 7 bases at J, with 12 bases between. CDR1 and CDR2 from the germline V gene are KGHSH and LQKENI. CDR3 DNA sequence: TGTGCCAGCTCACCACCCGGGCTATACAGTGAAGCTTTCTTT. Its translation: CASSPPGLYSEAFF.

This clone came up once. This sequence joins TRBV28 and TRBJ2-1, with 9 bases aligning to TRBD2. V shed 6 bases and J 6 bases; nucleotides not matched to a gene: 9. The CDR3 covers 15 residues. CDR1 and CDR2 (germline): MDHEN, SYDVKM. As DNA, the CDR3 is TGTGCCAGCAGCCCCGCGGGCGGGAGGGTCAATGAGCAGTTCTTC. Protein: CASSPAGGRVNEQFF.

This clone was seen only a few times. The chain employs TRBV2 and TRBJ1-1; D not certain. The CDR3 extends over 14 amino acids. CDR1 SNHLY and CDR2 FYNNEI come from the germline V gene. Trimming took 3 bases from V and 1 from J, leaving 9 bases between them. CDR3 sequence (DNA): TGTGCCAGCAGTGAGGGTTTGAGGAACACTGAAGCTTTCTTT. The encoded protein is CASSEGLRNTEAFF.